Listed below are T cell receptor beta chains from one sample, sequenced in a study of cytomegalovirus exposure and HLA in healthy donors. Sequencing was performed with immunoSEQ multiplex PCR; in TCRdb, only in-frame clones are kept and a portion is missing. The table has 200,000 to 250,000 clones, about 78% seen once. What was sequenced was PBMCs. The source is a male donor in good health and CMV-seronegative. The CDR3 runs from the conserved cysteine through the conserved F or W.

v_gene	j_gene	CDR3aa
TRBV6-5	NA	CASSPIRGYEQYF
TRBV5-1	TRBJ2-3	CASSLQGGTDTQYF
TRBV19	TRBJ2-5	CASSHDRGLQETQYF
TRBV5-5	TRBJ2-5	CASSIGTGVKETQYF
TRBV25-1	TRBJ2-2	CASTTPGATGDTGELFF
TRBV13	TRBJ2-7	CASSLGAGNYEQYF
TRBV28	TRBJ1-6	CARTGTGNNSPLHF
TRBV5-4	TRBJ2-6	CASSNRERSRANVLTF
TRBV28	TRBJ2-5	CASSSSGKTQYF
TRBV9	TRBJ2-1	CASSEGSYNEQFF
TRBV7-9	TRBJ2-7	CASSLAHEQYF
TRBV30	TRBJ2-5	CAWSLGSQETQYF
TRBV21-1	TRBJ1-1	CASLLGTGGTEAFF
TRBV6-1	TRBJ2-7	CASSEPSYEQYF
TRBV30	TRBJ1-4	CAWSPNRGRRFLLDEKLFF
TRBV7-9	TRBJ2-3	CASSRAGYGDTQYF
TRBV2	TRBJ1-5	CASSDTPRGIGNQPQHF
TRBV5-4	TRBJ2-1	CASSSGLAHEQFF
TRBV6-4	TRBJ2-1	CASSDLEGPVWNEQFF
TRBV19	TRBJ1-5	CASSTGGGAAQPQHF
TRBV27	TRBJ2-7	CASSLYPVEQYF
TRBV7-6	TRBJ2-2	CASSPTGGITGELFF
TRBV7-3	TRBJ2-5	CASSLKNPLATSRETQYF
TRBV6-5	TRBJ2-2	CASSSLVNTGELFF
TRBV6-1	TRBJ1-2	CASWTGDNYGYTF
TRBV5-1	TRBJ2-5	CASSLGVASGTLGETQYF
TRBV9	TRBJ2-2	CASSVASSTGELFF
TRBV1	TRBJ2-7	CTSSQEPLAGVSEQYF
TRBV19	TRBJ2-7	CASSIGSGWVHEQYF